These 31 T cell receptor beta chains were all obtained from the same sample, sequenced in a study of identical twins. TCRdb recomputed calls from the 5' RACE reads with MiXCR, one row per CDR3 protein. The sample carries just under 650,000 distinct CDR3 sequences, under 8.5% recorded once. The data were also submitted as part of a second study, on yellow fever vaccine responses in identical twins.

The material sequenced was PBMCs. The source of these receptors is a woman aged 18-30 years in good health.

This clonotype has at least ten counts. Here the CDR3 DNA reads TGTGCCAGCAGCCAAGACCTTGCTCACAGTGCCGGGGAGCTGTTTTTT. It translates to CASSQDLAHSAGELFF. V usage is TRBV4-2 and J usage is TRBJ2-2; D gene ambiguous. The CDR3 spans 16 residues. Trimming stripped 0 bases from V and 6 bases from J, with 14 bases between. In germline, CDR1 is LGHNA, CDR2 YNFKEQ.

This clonotype occurred many times. The chain has TRBV7-9 and TRBJ2-5; a weak D match, TRBD1 (5 bases). Germline-derived CDR1 and CDR2 are SEHNR and FQNEAQ (reference sequence). CDR3 length: 13 residues. V lost 6 bases and J 4 bases, leaving 12 bases between the germline ends. CDR3 DNA: TGTGCCAGCAGATCCACGCAGGGAGAGACCCAGTACTTC. It encodes CASRSTQGETQYF.

This clonotype was counted at least ten times. J is TRBJ2-2 and V is TRBV2, with 14 bases fitting TRBD2. The CDR3 has 15 residues. Germline CDR1 reads SNHLY; CDR2 reads FYNNEI. V dropped 6 bases and J dropped 7; count of bases not matched to a gene: 4. CDR3 protein: CASRGLAGVGGELFF. The CDR3 DNA reads TGTGCCAGCAGGGGACTAGCGGGAGTTGGCGGGGAGCTGTTTTTT. The whole variable domain, filled in from reference TRBV2 and TRBJ2-2, reads EPEVTQTPSHQVTQMGQEVILRCVPISNHLYFYWYRQILGQKVEFLVSFYNNEISEKSEIFDDQFSVERPDGSNFTLKIRSTKLEDSAMYFCASRGLAGVGGELFFGEGSRLTVL.

Here the CDR3 DNA reads TGTGCCAGCAGTCCCCTAACCCGCGCCAGCTCCTACAATGAGCAGTTCTTC. Translated: CASSPLTRASSYNEQFF. The gene calls are TRBV6-1 and TRBJ2-1; D is unresolved. Per germline, CDR1 MNHNS and CDR2 SASEGT. CDR3 size: 17 residues. The V end lost 5 bases, the J end lost 0 bases, and 17 bases lay between the germline ends.

Only a few counts were recorded for this clonotype. The V gene is TRBV20-1, the J gene TRBJ1-1; 9 bases align to TRBD1. The CDR3 is 12 residues long. The germline gives CDR1 DFQATT, CDR2 SNEGSKA (reference sequence). Losses at the gene ends were 4 bases for V and 4 bases for J; bases not matched to a gene: 1. In DNA form, the CDR3 reads TGCAGTGCTATACAGGGGGCCACTGAAGCTTTCTTT. Its protein is CSAIQGATEAFF.

This clonotype was picked up many times. CDR3 in amino acids: CASSLRGRVNEKLFF. Here the CDR3 DNA reads TGTGCCAGCAGTTTACGGGGACGGGTTAATGAAAAACTGTTTTTT. The chain uses TRBV12-3 or TRBV12-4 and TRBJ1-4, with D perhaps TRBD1 (5 bases). The CDR3 is 15 amino acids. V was trimmed by 2 bases and J by 4 bases, leaving 11 bases between them.

This clonotype was detected only a few times. CDR3 amino acids: CASSPAGAGYQETQYF. The CDR3, as DNA: TGTGCCAGCAGCCCGGCGGGAGCTGGGTACCAAGAGACCCAGTACTTC. The rearrangement joins TRBV5-4 to TRBJ2-5; 7 bases are shared with TRBD2. The CDR3 loop spans 16 amino acids. J was trimmed by 0 bases and V by 4 bases; bases with no gene match: 9. Per the germline V gene, CDR1 is SGHNT and CDR2 is YYREEE (reference sequence).

The V and J genes are TRBV20-1 and TRBJ1-3, with unresolved D. Germline CDR1 and CDR2: DFQATT and SNEGSKA (reference sequence). The CDR3 runs to 16 residues. The ends were cut back, 0 bases at V and 0 bases at J, with 12 bases in the middle. The CDR3, as DNA: TGCAGTGCTAGAGATTGGATAACCAGCTCTGGAAACACCATATATTTT. Translation: CSARDWITSSGNTIYF.

There are a few counts of this clonotype. This chain joins TRBV5-6 and TRBJ1-1, with TRBD1 as a possible D gene (5 bases). The germline V and J ends were trimmed by 5 bases and 6 bases, with 20 bases remaining between them. The CDR3 totals 15 residues. Germline CDR1 SGHDT, CDR2 YYEEEE. CDR3 in amino acids: CASRRQRGLVSEAFF. CDR3 DNA sequence: TGTGCCAGCAGGAGACAGCGGGGCTTGGTTTCTGAAGCTTTCTTT.

The J gene is TRBJ2-5, the V gene TRBV5-1, with D maybe TRBD2 (7 bases). Looked up from germline, CDR1 is SGHRS and CDR2 is YFSETQ. This CDR3 has 14 amino acids. The V end was cut by 4 bases, the J end by 5 bases, with 15 bases between. DNA of the CDR3: TGCGCCAGCAGCCCTGCGGGGGCAGGGGAGACCCAGTACTTC. This translates into CASSPAGAGETQYF. Looking up the rest from reference TRBV5-1 and TRBJ2-5 gives the full variable domain: KAGVTQTPRYLIKTRGQQVTLSCSPISGHRSVSWYQQTPGQGLQFLFEYFSETQRNKGNFPGRFSGRQFSNSRSEMNVSTLELGDSALYLCASSPAGAGETQYFGPGTRLLVL.

This clonotype was counted at least ten times. The rearrangement links TRBV9 to TRBJ2-7; TRBD2 matches at 14 bases. V shed 4 bases and J 0 bases; nucleotides not matched to a gene: 6. The germline CDR1 and CDR2 sequences are SGDLS and YYNGEE. The CDR3 is 17 residues long. DNA for the CDR3: TGTGCCAGCAGCCCGCCAGGACTAGCGGGGGGCTCCTACGAGCAGTACTTC. Its translation is CASSPPGLAGGSYEQYF.

The chain recombines TRBV6-2 or TRBV6-3 with TRBJ2-3; D call uncertain. CDR3 size: 16 residues. Germline CDR1 and CDR2: MNHEY and SVGEGT. Trimming removed 2 bases from V and 0 bases from J, with 12 bases in between. In DNA form, the CDR3 reads TGTGCCAGCAGTTACCATCTCGGAGCCAGCACAGATACGCAGTATTTT. This gives the protein CASSYHLGASTDTQYF.

In this sample, this clonotype turned up a few times. The chain recombines TRBV12-3 or TRBV12-4 with TRBJ2-3; D is possibly TRBD1 or TRBD2 (5 bases each). The CDR3 length is 15 residues. The V end lost 2 bases, the J end lost 5 bases, and 14 bases lay between the germline ends. The CDR3 is CASSLRGVGEDTQYF. DNA for the CDR3: TGTGCCAGCAGTTTAAGAGGGGTCGGGGAAGATACGCAGTATTTT.

This clonotype was detected a few times. This chain uses TRBV20-1 with TRBJ2-3; TRBD2 matches at 10 bases. The germline V gene has CDR1 DFQATT and CDR2 SNEGSKA (reference sequence). V was pared by 6 bases and J by 4 bases, with 7 bases of the junction left unmatched. CDR3 length: 14 residues. This CDR3 reads CSAPSGRAPDTQYF. CDR3 coding DNA: TGCAGTGCGCCGAGCGGGAGGGCCCCAGATACGCAGTATTTT.

In its sample, this clonotype was seen a few times. The V gene is TRBV20-1, the J gene TRBJ2-5; 11 bases align to TRBD1. The ends lost 3 bases at V and 1 base at J; junction bases unmatched: 4. This CDR3 has 15 amino acids. Germline loops: CDR1 DFQATT, CDR2 SNEGSKA (reference sequence). CDR3 protein: CSASKGTGGQETQYF. CDR3 coding DNA: TGCAGTGCTAGTAAGGGGACAGGGGGCCAAGAGACCCAGTACTTC.

This clonotype was recorded at least ten times. The gene calls are TRBV12-3 or TRBV12-4 and TRBJ1-4; D not resolved. The CDR3 length is 14 residues. V dropped 6 bases and J dropped 0 bases, with 8 bases sitting between them. The CDR3 region is CASSLQTTNEKLFF. In DNA form, the CDR3 reads TGTGCCAGCAGCCTTCAAACAACTAATGAAAAACTGTTTTTT.

The V call is TRBV20-1, the J call TRBJ2-7; 12 positions match TRBD2. This CDR3 contains 22 residues. Looked up from germline, CDR1 is DFQATT and CDR2 is SNEGSKA (reference sequence). V gave up 0 bases and J gave up 2 bases; unmatched junction bases: 23. The CDR3 DNA follows: TGCAGTGCTAGAGATCTAGGGGTCGCGACTAGCGGGAGAAGCCATCCTGCCTACGAGCAGTACTTC. Translated, it gives CSARDLGVATSGRSHPAYEQYF.

This clonotype occurred a few times. The chain employs TRBV5-6 and TRBJ2-7; D possibly corresponds to TRBD2 (7 bases). Germline V lookup: CDR1 SGHDT, CDR2 YYEEEE. This CDR3 has 14 amino acids. V gave up 4 bases and J gave up 2 bases, with 13 bases separating them. The CDR3 loop reads CASSGGGGTYEQYF. For the CDR3, the DNA is TGTGCCAGCAGCGGGGGGGGCGGAACCTACGAGCAGTACTTC. Variable domain in full (rest from reference TRBV5-6 and TRBJ2-7): DAGVTQSPTHLIKTRGQQVTLRCSPKSGHDTVSWYQQALGQGPQFIFQYYEEEERQRGNFPDRFSGHQFPNYSSELNVNALLLGDSALYLCASSGGGGTYEQYFGPGTRLTVT.

This clonotype was detected a few times. The chain employs TRBV6-1 and TRBJ2-5; tentatively, D is TRBD1 (6 bases). Trimming shortened V by 6 bases and J by 5 bases, and 28 bases separated the two germline ends. The CDR3 contains 18 residues. Germline CDR1 and CDR2: MNHNS and SASEGT. This CDR3 is CASSLYFPPQGEQETQYF. The CDR3 bases are TGTGCCAGCAGCCTTTACTTCCCTCCACAGGGAGAACAGGAGACCCAGTACTTC.

This clonotype was detected only a few times. This chain joins TRBV10-2 and TRBJ2-7, with a weak D call TRBD2 (5 bases). Germline V CDR1 and CDR2: WSHSY, SAAADI. V was trimmed by 11 bases and J by 3 bases, leaving 17 bases between them. The CDR3 length is 13 residues. For the CDR3, the DNA is TGCGCCGGGAGCACTCCGGTTTACTACGAGCAGTACGTC. Its protein is CAGSTPVYYEQYV.

In its sample, this clonotype was seen many times. The V call is TRBV12-3 or TRBV12-4, the J call TRBJ1-1, with TRBD1 matching 7 bases. The CDR3 consists of 13 residues. With 8 bases clipped from V and 4 bases from J, the junction kept 7 bases outside the gene matches. This chain's CDR3 is CASEPQGITEAFF. The DNA for the CDR3 is TGTGCCAGCGAGCCACAGGGGATCACTGAAGCTTTCTTT.

The rearrangement joins TRBV27 to TRBJ2-1, with 8 bases that match TRBD2. There are 15 residues in the CDR3. Germline CDR1 and CDR2: MNHEY and SMNVEV (reference sequence). Trimming took 4 bases from V and 7 from J; bases not matched to a gene: 9. This CDR3 reads CASSSPARGRNEQFF. CDR3 nucleotides: TGTGCCAGCAGTTCTCCGGCCCGCGGGAGGAATGAGCAGTTCTTC.

This clonotype was detected ten times or more. The gene calls are TRBV15 and TRBJ1-4; tentatively, D is TRBD1 (5 bases). CDR1 and CDR2 from the germline V gene are LNHNV and YYDKDF (reference sequence). The length of the CDR3 is 17 residues. V was pared by 5 bases and J by 0 bases, with 16 bases between. Here the CDR3 reads CATSPANWGATNEKLFF. CDR3 nucleotides: TGTGCCACCAGCCCAGCCAATTGGGGCGCAACTAATGAAAAACTGTTTTTT. The entire variable domain, with the rest obtained from reference TRBV15 and TRBJ1-4, is as follows: DAMVIQNPRYQVTQFGKPVTLSCSQTLNHNVMYWYQQKSSQAPKLLFHYYDKDFNNEADTPDNFQSRRPNTSFCFLDIRSPGLGDTAMYLCATSPANWGATNEKLFFGSGTQLSVL.

This clonotype showed up just a few times. The V call is TRBV20-1, the J call TRBJ2-1; TRBD2 aligns across 7 bases. The CDR3 runs to 14 residues. The junction had 4 bases not matched to a gene; V was cut back by 1 base and J by 4 bases. CDR1 is DFQATT, CDR2 SNEGSKA, per germline (reference sequence). The chain's CDR3 is CSARAASGYNEQFF. CDR3 bases: TGCAGTGCTAGAGCGGCTAGCGGATACAATGAGCAGTTCTTC.

This clonotype was detected many times. The rearrangement links TRBV5-1 to TRBJ2-5; TRBD2 aligns across 7 bases. Looked up from germline, CDR1 is SGHRS and CDR2 is YFSETQ. Unmatched junction bases numbered 8, after V lost 0 bases and J lost 3 bases. The CDR3 extends over 16 amino acids. The CDR3, as DNA: TGCGCCAGCAGCTTGGGTCTGACTAGCCAGGAAGAGACCCAGTACTTC. It yields the protein CASSLGLTSQEETQYF.

This clonotype was recorded at least ten times. The rearrangement joins TRBV5-1 to TRBJ2-7; no clear D. Germline values: CDR1 SGHRS, CDR2 YFSETQ. This CDR3 is 13 amino acids long. Trimming removed 2 bases at V and 1 base at J, with 7 bases between. The CDR3 bases are TGCGCCAGCAGCTTCAGTCCTTCCTACGAGCAGTACTTC. Protein product: CASSFSPSYEQYF.

This clonotype was counted many times. The V call is TRBV12-3 or TRBV12-4, the J call TRBJ2-7; D possibly corresponds to TRBD1 (6 bases). The CDR3 sequence is 14 residues long. The ends were cut back, 3 bases at V and 6 bases at J, with 15 bases in the middle. The CDR3 spells CASSFNPRGGEQYF. CDR3 DNA: TGTGCCAGCAGTTTTAATCCCAGGGGCGGCGAGCAGTACTTC.

This clonotype has more than one count but fewer than ten. This sequence joins TRBV28 and TRBJ2-7, with D possibly being TRBD1 (5 bases). The CDR3 spans 11 residues. In germline, CDR1 is MDHEN, CDR2 SYDVKM. V gave up 10 bases and J gave up 4 bases, with 11 bases separating them. The CDR3 reads CATGQRYEQYV. DNA for the CDR3: TGTGCCACAGGACAACGGTACGAGCAGTACGTC.

Only a few counts were recorded for this clonotype. The chain joins TRBV20-1 to TRBJ1-5; perhaps TRBD1 as D (5 bases). The germline V and J ends were trimmed by 3 bases and 13 bases, with 13 bases remaining between them. Germline V gene sequence: CDR1 DFQATT, CDR2 SNEGSKA (reference sequence). The CDR3 has 11 residues. CDR3 protein: CSASVGEVQHF. DNA for the CDR3: TGCAGTGCTAGCGTAGGGGAGGTGCAGCATTTT.

Only a few counts were recorded for this clonotype. The chain recombines TRBV20-1 with TRBJ2-1; D ambiguous. Germline lookup yields CDR1 DFQATT and CDR2 SNEGSKA (reference sequence). The V end lost 2 bases, the J end lost 7 bases, and 9 bases lay between the germline ends. The CDR3 is 12 residues long. CDR3 in amino acids: CSARLALNEQFF. The CDR3 coding sequence is TGCAGTGCTAGATTGGCGCTGAATGAGCAGTTCTTC.

At least ten counts were recorded for this clonotype. This sequence joins TRBV28 and TRBJ2-7; 7 nucleotides match TRBD1. This CDR3 region has 15 residues. CDR1 and CDR2 from the germline V gene are MDHEN and SYDVKM. Trimming took 3 bases from V and 0 from J; bases not matched to a gene: 5. The CDR3, as DNA: TGTGCCAGCAGTTTTCGACAGGGCGCCTCCTACGAGCAGTACTTC. Protein: CASSFRQGASYEQYF.